This T cell receptor (beta chain) was sequenced for a study of a mutant IDH1 vaccine in newly diagnosed glioma. On the study more broadly: During weeks 1, 3, 5, 7, 11, 15, 19 and 23, patients received eight vaccinations.

Specified time point: week 5, during vaccination. Each dose delivered 300 ug of mutant IDH1 20-mer peptide subcutaneously with imiquimod. The study enrolled donors with new WHO grade 3 or 4 IDH1-mutant, ATRX-lost astrocytomas. Trimming at V came to 6 bases and at J to 8 bases, leaving 9 bases not matched to a gene. Germline CDR1 MNHEY, CDR2 SMNVEV (reference sequence). The CDR3 loop spans 13 amino acids. The protocol was immunoSEQ multiplex PCR, while the TCRdb copy is restricted to in-frame clones and leaves out a portion. The data contain under 95,000 clones, around 90% of them singletons. Regarding this clone: As yet, its antigen is unknown.

This material consisted of PBMCs, taken from a glioma patient whose treatment included an IDH1 peptide vaccine. The clonotype originates from a woman in her forties or fifties with glioma. The rearrangement uses TRBV27 and TRBJ1-1; 7 bases agree with TRBD1. CDR3 loop: CASSEGAFREAFF. DNA of the CDR3: TGTGCCAGCAGCGAGGGGGCGTTCCGAGAAGCTTTCTTT.